One and the same sample provided the 21 T cell receptor beta chains below, sequenced in a study of blood T cell repertoires in COVID-19. Repertoires were generated with immunoSEQ multiplex PCR, while TCRdb's copy carries only in-frame clones and drops some. The profile covers roughly 80,000 clones, with about 88% appearing a single time and over 8.5% taken by the ten largest. The sequenced sample was peripheral blood. These receptors all stem from a human donor in a cohort sampled during active COVID-19.

This chain uses TRBV5-1 with TRBJ1-3; no firm D call. V lost 0 bases, J lost 0 bases, and 10 bases lay in between. Germline V lookup: CDR1 SGHRS, CDR2 YFSETQ. The CDR3 covers 16 residues. The CDR3 nucleotides read TGCGCCAGCAGCTTGGAAGTGGGCACCTCTGGAAACACCATATATTTT. Translation: CASSLEVGTSGNTIYF.

The count of this clone is one. The V and J genes are TRBV19 and TRBJ1-2, with D possibly TRBD1 on 6 matching bases. There are 15 residues in the CDR3. CDR1 and CDR2 from the germline V gene are LNHDA and SQIVND (reference sequence). V was pared by 1 base and J by 4 bases, with 13 bases between. The CDR3 reads CASSIVTTGLYGYTF. The DNA for the CDR3 is TGTGCCAGTAGTATAGTCACGACAGGACTCTATGGCTACACCTTC.

The chain joins TRBV13 to TRBJ2-1; tentatively, D is TRBD2 (6 bases). This CDR3 spans 14 amino acids. V was cut by 0 bases and J by 9 bases, with 12 bases left in between. CDR1 PRHDT and CDR2 FYEKMQ come from the germline V gene (reference sequence). CDR3 sequence reads: CASSLGLTSSEQFF. The DNA for the CDR3 is TGTGCCAGCAGCTTAGGTCTGACTAGTTCTGAGCAGTTCTTC.

The J gene is TRBJ2-1, the V gene TRBV29-1; 9 bases are shared with TRBD2. This CDR3 has 16 residues. The germline V gene encodes CDR1 SQVTM and CDR2 ANQGSEA. The V and J ends lost 2 bases and 7 bases, in that order; junction bases with no gene match: 12. CDR3 nucleotides: TGCAGCGTTGAATACTCCGGTAGCGGGAGTGTAAATGAGCAGTTCTTC. It specifies CSVEYSGSGSVNEQFF.

The genes are TRBV19 and TRBJ1-1; D is ambiguous. Deletions cut 4 bases from V and 0 bases from J, with 6 bases between. Looked up from germline, CDR1 is LNHDA and CDR2 is SQIVND (reference sequence). The CDR3 extends over 13 amino acids. In DNA, the CDR3 is TGTGCCAGTAGTAACACAGTGAACACTGAAGCTTTCTTT. Amino acid sequence: CASSNTVNTEAFF.

The rearrangement joins TRBV16 to TRBJ1-2, with TRBD1 matching 7 bases. CDR3 length: 16 residues. Per the germline V gene, CDR1 is KGHSY and CDR2 is FQNENV. V trimming: 3 bases; J trimming: 5 bases; junction bases outside the gene matches: 12. The CDR3 is CASSHRQGPRSYGYTF. DNA for the CDR3: TGTGCCAGCAGCCACCGACAGGGTCCCCGATCGTATGGCTACACCTTC.

The V call is TRBV11-2, the J call TRBJ1-2; TRBD1 agrees at 8 bases. V shed 5 bases and J 5 bases; nucleotides not matched to a gene: 10. This CDR3 region has 15 residues. Germline CDR1 and CDR2: SGHAT and FQNNGV. The CDR3 region is CASSRGGQGSYGYTF. CDR3 sequence (DNA): TGTGCCAGCAGCCGGGGAGGACAGGGATCATATGGCTACACCTTC.

This clone has a single count. The CDR3: CASSESGTGSYEQYF. The CDR3 DNA sequence: TGCGCCAGCAGTGAGTCCGGGACAGGCTCCTACGAGCAGTACTTC. The chain is built from TRBV10-1 and TRBJ2-7; 8 nucleotides line up with TRBD1. Germline-derived CDR1 and CDR2 are WNHNN and SYGVQD (reference sequence). The CDR3 loop spans 15 amino acids. The ends lost 0 bases at V and 0 bases at J; junction bases unmatched: 1.

The V and J genes are TRBV5-1 and TRBJ2-2, with TRBD2 matching over 9 bases. This CDR3 contains 16 residues. Germline lookup yields CDR1 SGHRS and CDR2 YFSETQ. The V and J ends lost 4 bases and 3 bases, in that order; junction bases with no gene match: 7. CDR3: CASSQGTSRDTGELFF. CDR3 nucleotides: TGCGCCAGCAGCCAGGGGACTAGCCGAGACACCGGGGAGCTGTTTTTT.

This chain connects TRBV10-3 to TRBJ2-7, with TRBD1 as a possible D gene (5 bases). The germline V and J ends were trimmed by 0 bases and 3 bases, with 12 bases remaining between them. Per germline, CDR1 ENHRY and CDR2 SYGVKD. The CDR3 extends over 15 amino acids. The DNA of the CDR3 is TGTGCCATCAGTGAGTCGATACAGGCTAGCTACGAGCAGTACTTC. It is translated as CAISESIQASYEQYF.

In its sample, this clone was seen once. V gene TRBV3-1 (or the pseudogene TRBV3-2) combines with J gene TRBJ2-3; 10 nucleotides line up with TRBD2. V shed 5 bases, J shed 1 base, and the junction held 6 bases outside the gene matches. There are 16 residues in the CDR3. Looked up from germline, CDR1 is LGHDT and CDR2 is YNNKEL (reference sequence). The chain's CDR3 is CASSSAGLAGTDTQYF. CDR3 in DNA: TGTGCCAGCAGCTCAGCTGGACTAGCGGGCACAGATACGCAGTATTTT.

This rearrangement joins TRBV4-1 to TRBJ1-1; 7 bases line up with TRBD1. After removal of 2 bases from V and 3 bases from J, the junction contained 0 bases not matched to a gene. Germline CDR1 is MGHRA and CDR2 is YSYEKL. The CDR3 sequence is 13 residues long. Here the CDR3 reads CASSQQGDTEAFF. CDR3 sequence (DNA): TGCGCCAGCAGCCAACAGGGGGACACTGAAGCTTTCTTT.

The chain uses TRBV15 and TRBJ1-2; tentatively, D is TRBD1 (5 bases). Germline lookup yields CDR1 LNHNV and CDR2 YYDKDF (reference sequence). V was clipped by 5 bases and J by 0 bases, with 13 bases between them. This CDR3 has 15 residues. CDR3 sequence reads: CATSPRQKPNYGYTF. CDR3 DNA: TGTGCCACCAGCCCCCGACAGAAGCCTAACTATGGCTACACCTTC.

This clone was detected once. The chain employs TRBV25-1 and TRBJ2-1, with 11 bases that match TRBD2. The CDR3 has 17 residues. The ends lost 1 base at V and 6 bases at J; junction bases unmatched: 8. Germline V CDR1 and CDR2: MGHDK, SYGVNS. CDR3 nucleotides: TGTGCCAGCAGTGAATTATTGGGGCTAGCGGGAGGCAATGAGCAGTTCTTC. Translating gives CASSELLGLAGGNEQFF.

This chain connects TRBV18 to TRBJ2-7; 7 bases fit TRBD1. The germline gives CDR1 KGHSH, CDR2 LQKENI. This CDR3 is 16 amino acids long. The J segment lost 1 base and the V segment lost 2 bases, leaving 8 bases of the junction unmatched. CDR3 nucleotides: TGTGCCAGCTCACCAAATACCGGGACAGCGTCCTACGAGCAGTACTTC. It translates to CASSPNTGTASYEQYF.

This rearrangement joins TRBV29-1 to TRBJ1-6, with 9 bases fitting TRBD1. Germline values: CDR1 SQVTM, CDR2 ANQGSEA. With 4 bases clipped from V and 7 bases from J, the junction kept 8 bases outside the gene matches. The CDR3 spans 15 residues. As DNA, the CDR3 is TGCAGCGTTGCGGAGGGGGGACAGGGAAATTCACCCCTCCACTTT. It yields the protein CSVAEGGQGNSPLHF.

This clone was found once. The V gene is TRBV28, the J gene TRBJ2-7, with 16 bases aligning to TRBD2. CDR1 and CDR2 from the germline V gene are MDHEN and SYDVKM. The ends lost 5 bases at V and 4 bases at J; junction bases unmatched: 5. The length of the CDR3 is 16 residues. The CDR3 loop is CASSQGLAGGSYEQYF. For the CDR3, the DNA is TGTGCCAGCAGTCAGGGACTAGCGGGAGGGAGTTACGAGCAGTACTTC.

The CDR3 DNA follows: TGTGCCAGCAGCCTAACTGGACAGTGGAACACTGAAGCTTTCTTT. This gives the protein CASSLTGQWNTEAFF. This chain joins TRBV11-2 and TRBJ1-1; D is possibly TRBD1 (6 bases). Germline assignment: CDR1 SGHAT and CDR2 FQNNGV. V gave up 5 bases and J gave up 1 base, with 14 bases separating them. CDR3 length: 15 residues.

This chain links TRBV7-9 with TRBJ2-1; the match to TRBD1 covers 7 bases. The CDR3 loop spans 15 amino acids. Per germline, CDR1 SEHNR and CDR2 FQNEAQ (reference sequence). V trimming: 5 bases; J trimming: 5 bases; junction bases outside the gene matches: 9. The CDR3 DNA is TGTGCCAGCAGCCCCCGACAGGGAGTACACAATGAGCAGTTCTTC. Amino acid sequence: CASSPRQGVHNEQFF.

This clone came up once. V gene TRBV7-2 combines with J gene TRBJ2-2; 7 bases are a match to TRBD1. CDR1 is SGHTA, CDR2 FQGNSA, per germline. V lost 6 bases, J lost 2 bases, and 6 bases stayed unmatched. The CDR3 loop spans 15 amino acids. The CDR3 DNA sequence: TGTGCCAGCAGGAACCCAGGGGGTAACACCGGGGAGCTGTTTTTT. The encoded protein is CASRNPGGNTGELFF.

This clone appeared a few times. This chain connects TRBV10-1 to TRBJ1-5, with 7 bases that match TRBD1. This CDR3 has 16 amino acids. Germline-derived CDR1 and CDR2 are WNHNN and SYGVQD (reference sequence). V shed 4 bases and J 3 bases; nucleotides not matched to a gene: 9. CDR3 sequence: CASSAAGGQLNQPQHF. CDR3 DNA sequence: TGCGCCAGCAGTGCTGCAGGGGGACAGCTCAATCAGCCCCAGCATTTT.